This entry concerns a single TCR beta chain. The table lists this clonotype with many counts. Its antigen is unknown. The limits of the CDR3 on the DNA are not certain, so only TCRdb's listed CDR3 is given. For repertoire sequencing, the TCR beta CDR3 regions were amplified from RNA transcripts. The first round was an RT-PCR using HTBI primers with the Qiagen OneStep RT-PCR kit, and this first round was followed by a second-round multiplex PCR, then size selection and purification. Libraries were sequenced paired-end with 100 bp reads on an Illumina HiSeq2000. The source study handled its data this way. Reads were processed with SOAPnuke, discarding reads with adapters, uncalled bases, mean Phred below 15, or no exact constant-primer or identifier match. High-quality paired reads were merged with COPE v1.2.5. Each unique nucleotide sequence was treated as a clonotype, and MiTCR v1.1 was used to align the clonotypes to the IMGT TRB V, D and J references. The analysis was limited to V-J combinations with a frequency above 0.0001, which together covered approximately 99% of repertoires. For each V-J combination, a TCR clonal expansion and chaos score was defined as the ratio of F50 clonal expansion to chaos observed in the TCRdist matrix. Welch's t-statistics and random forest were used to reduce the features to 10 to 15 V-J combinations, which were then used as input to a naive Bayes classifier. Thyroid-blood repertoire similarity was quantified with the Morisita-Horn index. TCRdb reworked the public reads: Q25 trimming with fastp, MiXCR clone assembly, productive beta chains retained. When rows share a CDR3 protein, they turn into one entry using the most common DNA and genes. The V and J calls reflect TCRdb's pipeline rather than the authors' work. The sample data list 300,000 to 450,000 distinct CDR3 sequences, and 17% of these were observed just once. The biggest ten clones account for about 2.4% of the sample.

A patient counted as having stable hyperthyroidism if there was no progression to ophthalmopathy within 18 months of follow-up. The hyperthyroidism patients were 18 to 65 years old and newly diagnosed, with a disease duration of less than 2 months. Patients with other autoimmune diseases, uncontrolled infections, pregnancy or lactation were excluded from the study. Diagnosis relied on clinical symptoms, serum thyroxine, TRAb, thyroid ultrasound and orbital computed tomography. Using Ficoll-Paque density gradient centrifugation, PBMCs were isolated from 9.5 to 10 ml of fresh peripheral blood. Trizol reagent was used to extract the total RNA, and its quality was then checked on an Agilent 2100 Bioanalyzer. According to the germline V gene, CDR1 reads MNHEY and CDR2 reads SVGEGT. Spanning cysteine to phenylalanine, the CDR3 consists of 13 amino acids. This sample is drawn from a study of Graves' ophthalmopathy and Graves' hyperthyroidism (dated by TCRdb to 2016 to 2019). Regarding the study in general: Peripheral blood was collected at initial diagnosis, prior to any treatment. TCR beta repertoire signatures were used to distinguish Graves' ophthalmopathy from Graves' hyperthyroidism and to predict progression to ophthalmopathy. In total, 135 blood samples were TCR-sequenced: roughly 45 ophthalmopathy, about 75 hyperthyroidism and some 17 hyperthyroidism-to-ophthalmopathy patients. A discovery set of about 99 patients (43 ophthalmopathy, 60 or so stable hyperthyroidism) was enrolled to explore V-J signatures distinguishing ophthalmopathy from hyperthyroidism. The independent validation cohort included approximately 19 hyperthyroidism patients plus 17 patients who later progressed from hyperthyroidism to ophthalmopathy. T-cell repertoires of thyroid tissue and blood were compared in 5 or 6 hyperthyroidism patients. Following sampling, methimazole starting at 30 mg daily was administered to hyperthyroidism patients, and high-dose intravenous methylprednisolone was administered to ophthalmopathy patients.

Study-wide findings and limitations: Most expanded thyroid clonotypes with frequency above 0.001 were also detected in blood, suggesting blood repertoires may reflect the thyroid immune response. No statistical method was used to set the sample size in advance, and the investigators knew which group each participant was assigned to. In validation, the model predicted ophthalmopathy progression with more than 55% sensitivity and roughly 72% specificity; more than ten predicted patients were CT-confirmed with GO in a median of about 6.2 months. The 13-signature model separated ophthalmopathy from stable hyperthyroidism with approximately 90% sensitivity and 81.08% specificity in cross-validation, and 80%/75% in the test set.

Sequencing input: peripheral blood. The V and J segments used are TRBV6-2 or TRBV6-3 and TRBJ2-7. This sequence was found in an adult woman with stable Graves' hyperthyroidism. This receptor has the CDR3 CASSSSAAYEQYF.